This record concerns one T cell receptor (beta chain) sequence. Only in-frame clones appear in the TCRdb table, and some are missing; sequencing was by immunoSEQ multiplex PCR. Here the sample spans approximately 180,000 clones, roughly 84% being singletons. The record originates from a study of blood T cell repertoires in COVID-19. This CDR3 contains 15 residues. V lost 0 bases and J lost 7; bases outside the gene matches: 9. Germline CDR1 is SGHRS and CDR2 is YFSETQ. This receptor was taken from a human donor with acute COVID-19. The donor label of this sample is uncertain. V gene TRBV5-1 combines with J gene TRBJ2-7, with TRBD1 matching over 8 bases. Sequencing was performed on PBMCs or T cells enriched from blood (not recorded which). CDR3: CASSLDGVRGLEQYF. CDR3 sequence (DNA): TGCGCCAGCAGCTTGGATGGGGTCAGGGGGCTTGAGCAGTACTTC.